This T cell receptor (beta chain) appears in the sequencing data of a study of T cell responses to AZD1222 COVID-19 vaccine. TCRdb's copy holds only in-frame clones and misses some; the assay was immunoSEQ multiplex PCR. The table has tens of thousands of clones, approximately 88% seen once. With respect to this clone: Its antigen remains unidentified.

The CDR3 is made up of 13 amino acids. V shed 4 bases, J shed 4 bases, and the junction held 5 bases outside the gene matches. CDR1 and CDR2 from the germline V gene are SQVTM and ANQGSEA. General study results and limits: Dominant CD4 TCR responses targeted spike regions 160-218 and 743-854. A reported finding is that nearly half of spike-specific TCRs target unmutated variant regions. Most donors were white British and more were female, and clonal diversity was possibly underestimated.

This receptor was taken from an adult in good health. The sequenced sample was peripheral blood, obtained on day 0 of AZD1222 vaccination. The V call is TRBV29-1, the J call TRBJ1-2; 8 nucleotides match TRBD1. The CDR3 sequence: CSVGQGAGYGYTF. The CDR3 DNA sequence: TGCAGCGTTGGCCAGGGGGCCGGCTATGGCTACACCTTC.